The clone carrying this TCR beta chain appeared many times. Its antigen is still unknown. On the basis of clinical symptoms, serum thyroxine and TRAb, thyroid ultrasound and orbital computed tomography, diagnoses were made. This entry belongs to a study of T cells in Graves' hyperthyroidism and ophthalmopathy. Across the whole study: Staff took peripheral blood when the initial diagnosis was made, before any treatment began.

Study observations and caveats: Most thyroid clonotypes expanded above 0.001 were also detected in blood. Ophthalmopathy was separated from stable hyperthyroidism by a 13 V-J model.

The source material, RNA transcripts, was used to amplify TCR beta CDR3 regions. HTBI primers drove first-round RT-PCR of the TCR CDR3. Using its own MiXCR run on the multiplex PCR reads, TCRdb lists one record per CDR3 protein. This table has some 300,000 distinct CDR3 sequences, approximately 18% appearing once. The origin of this receptor is a man in his forties or fifties with Graves' ophthalmopathy. The sample consisted of blood.

In nucleotides, the CDR3 is TGTGCCAGCAGTGAGAGGCATCCGGCCACTGAAGCTTTCTTT. Encoded protein: CASSERHPATEAFF. The V gene is TRBV2, the J gene TRBJ1-1, with D unclear. The CDR3 sequence is 14 residues long. Trimming stripped 3 bases from V and 4 bases from J, with 12 bases between. CDR1 SNHLY and CDR2 FYNNEI come from the germline V gene.